The clone carrying this T cell receptor beta chain showed up just once. These data belong to a study of blood T cell repertoires in COVID-19. Study at large: The cDNA or gDNA used as material had been derived from T cells, B-cell-depleted T cells, or PBMCs.

The CDR3 extends over 12 amino acids. Germline CDR1 and CDR2: SQVTM and ANQGSEA. V lost 6 bases to trimming and J lost 5 bases, with 13 bases between them. Only in-frame clones appear in the TCRdb table, and some are missing; sequencing was by immunoSEQ multiplex PCR. This repertoire shows about 160,000 clones, around 93% found once; its top ten account for 4.6%. Input material: peripheral blood. The source is a woman in her forties or fifties with acute or convalescent COVID-19. The chain has TRBV29-1 and TRBJ1-2, with D possibly TRBD1 on 5 matching bases. For the CDR3, the DNA is TGCAGCGTAGACAGTGCGGGGTATGGCTACACCTTC. Encoded protein: CSVDSAGYGYTF.